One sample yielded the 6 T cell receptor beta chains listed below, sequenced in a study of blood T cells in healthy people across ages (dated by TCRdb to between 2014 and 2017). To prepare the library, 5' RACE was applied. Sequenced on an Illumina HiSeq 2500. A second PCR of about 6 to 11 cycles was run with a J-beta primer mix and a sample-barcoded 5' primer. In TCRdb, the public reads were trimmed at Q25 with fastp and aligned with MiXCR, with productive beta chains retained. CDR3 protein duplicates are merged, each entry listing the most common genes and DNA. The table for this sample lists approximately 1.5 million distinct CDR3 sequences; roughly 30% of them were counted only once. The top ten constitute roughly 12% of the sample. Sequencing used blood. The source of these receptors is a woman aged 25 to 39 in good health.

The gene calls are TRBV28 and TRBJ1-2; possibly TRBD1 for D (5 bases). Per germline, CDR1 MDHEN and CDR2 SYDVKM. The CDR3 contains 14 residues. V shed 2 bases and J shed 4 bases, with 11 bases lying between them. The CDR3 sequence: CASSLQGEVYGYTF. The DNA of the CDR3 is TGTGCCAGCAGTTTACAGGGAGAGGTCTATGGCTACACCTTC.

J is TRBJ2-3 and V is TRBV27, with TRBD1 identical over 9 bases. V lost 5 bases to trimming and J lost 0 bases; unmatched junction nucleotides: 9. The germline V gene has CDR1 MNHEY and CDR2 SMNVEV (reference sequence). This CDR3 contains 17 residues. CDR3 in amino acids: CASSPLPGQGSTDTQYF. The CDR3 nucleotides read TGTGCCAGCAGTCCCCTACCGGGACAGGGAAGCACAGATACGCAGTATTTT.

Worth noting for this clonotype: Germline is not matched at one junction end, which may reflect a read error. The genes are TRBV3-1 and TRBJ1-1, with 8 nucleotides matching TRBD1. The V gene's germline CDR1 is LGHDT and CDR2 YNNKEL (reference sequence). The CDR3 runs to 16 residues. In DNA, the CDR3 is TGTGCCGGCAGCCCAACCGCCGGACAGGGAGGCACTGAAGCTTTCTTT. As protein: CAGSPTAGQGGTEAFF.

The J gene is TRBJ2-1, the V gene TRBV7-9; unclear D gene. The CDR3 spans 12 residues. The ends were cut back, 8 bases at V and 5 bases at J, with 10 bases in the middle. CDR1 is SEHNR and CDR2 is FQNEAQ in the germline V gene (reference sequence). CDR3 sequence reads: CASHGYHNEQFF. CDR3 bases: TGTGCCAGCCATGGCTACCACAATGAGCAGTTCTTC.

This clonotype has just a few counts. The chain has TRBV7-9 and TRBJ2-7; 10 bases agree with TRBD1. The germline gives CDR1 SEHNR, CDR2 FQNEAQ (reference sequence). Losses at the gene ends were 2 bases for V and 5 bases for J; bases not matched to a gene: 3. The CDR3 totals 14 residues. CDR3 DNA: TGTGCCAGCAGCTTACGACAGGGGGCGAACGAGCAGTACTTC. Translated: CASSLRQGANEQYF.

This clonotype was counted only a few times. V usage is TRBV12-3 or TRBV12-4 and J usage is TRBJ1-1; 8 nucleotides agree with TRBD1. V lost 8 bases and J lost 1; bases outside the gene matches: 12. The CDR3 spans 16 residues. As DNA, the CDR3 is TGTGCCAGCTCGCGGGGCAGGGGGCTAGGGAACACTGAAGCTTTCTTT. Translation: CASSRGRGLGNTEAFF.